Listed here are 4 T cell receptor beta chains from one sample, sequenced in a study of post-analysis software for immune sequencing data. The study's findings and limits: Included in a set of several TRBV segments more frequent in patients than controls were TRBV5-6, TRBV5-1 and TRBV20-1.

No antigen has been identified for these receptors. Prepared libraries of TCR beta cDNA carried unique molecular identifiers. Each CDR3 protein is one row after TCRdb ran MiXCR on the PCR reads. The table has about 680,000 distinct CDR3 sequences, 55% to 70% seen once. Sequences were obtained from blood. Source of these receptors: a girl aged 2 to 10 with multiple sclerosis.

CDR3 nucleotides: TGCAGTGCTAGAGAGGTGTGGGCCACAGATACGCAGTATTTT. As protein: CSAREVWATDTQYF. V gene TRBV20-1 combines with J gene TRBJ2-3; D unresolved. V lost 0 bases and J 2 bases, leaving 9 bases between the germline ends. This CDR3 region has 14 residues. Germline loops: CDR1 DFQATT, CDR2 SNEGSKA (reference sequence).

CDR3 nucleotide sequence: TGTGCCAGCAGTTCCCGGACAGAACCCGACCAGCCCCAGCATTTT. It translates to CASSSRTEPDQPQHF. This chain links TRBV6-6 with TRBJ1-5; the D gene is possibly TRBD1 (6 bases). The CDR3 sequence is 15 residues long. Deletions cut 4 bases from V and 7 bases from J, with 17 bases between. Germline V CDR1 and CDR2: MNHNY, SVGAGI (reference sequence).

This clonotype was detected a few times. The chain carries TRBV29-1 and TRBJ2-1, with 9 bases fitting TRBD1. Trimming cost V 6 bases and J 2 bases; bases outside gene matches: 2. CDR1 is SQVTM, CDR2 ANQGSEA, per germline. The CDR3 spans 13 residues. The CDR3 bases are TGCAGCGTCGACAGGGGGACCTACAATGAGCAGTTCTTC. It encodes CSVDRGTYNEQFF.

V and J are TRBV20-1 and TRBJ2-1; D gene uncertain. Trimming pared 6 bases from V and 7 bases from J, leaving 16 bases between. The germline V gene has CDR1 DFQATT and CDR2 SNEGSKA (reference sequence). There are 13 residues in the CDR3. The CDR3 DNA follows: TGCAGTGCCTTAAGCACAGTATCTAATGAGCAGTTCTTC. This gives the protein CSALSTVSNEQFF.